The sequence of this T cell receptor beta chain was determined in a study of blood T cell repertoires in COVID-19. Looking at the study overall: T cells, B-cell-depleted T cells, or PBMCs provided the cDNA or gDNA that served as material.

As processed by the authors: Reference gene primers were amplified, and this amplification served to estimate nucleated cell counts. Sequencing was performed with immunoSEQ multiplex PCR; in TCRdb, only in-frame clones are kept and a portion is missing. D and trimming were read from the DNA, whereas the V and J calls and clone size are those reported in that table. This sample has more than 100,000 clones, with around 90% found just once. J was trimmed by 3 bases and V by 5 bases; bases with no gene match: 5. Germline loops: CDR1 SEHNR, CDR2 FQNEAQ (reference sequence). The length of the CDR3 is 14 residues.

Material: peripheral blood. The receptor comes from a woman aged 45 to 65 with active or convalescent COVID-19. The genes are TRBV7-9 and TRBJ2-7; 9 nucleotides align to TRBD2. This CDR3 is CASSHDSGSYEQYF. The DNA of the CDR3 is TGTGCCAGCAGCCATGATAGCGGGAGCTACGAGCAGTACTTC. Full variable domain (missing parts from reference TRBV7-9 and TRBJ2-7): DTGVSQNPRHKITKRGQNVTFRCDPISEHNRLYWYRQTLGQGPEFLTYFQNEAQLEKSRLLSDRFSAERPKGSFSTLEIQRTEQGDSAMYLCASSHDSGSYEQYFGPGTRLTVT.